The 31 T cell receptor beta chains in this list originate from one sample, sequenced in a study of identical twins. TCRdb fed the 5' RACE reads into MiXCR, producing one record per CDR3 protein. The table has 700,000 or so distinct CDR3 sequences, over 8.5% seen once. The same specimen was also included in a second study, on yellow fever vaccine responses in identical twins.

The specimen sequenced was PBMCs. These receptor sequences come from a woman aged 18 to 35 in good health.

The rearrangement links TRBV4-3 to TRBJ1-2; D remains ambiguous. Germline V gene data show CDR1 as LGHNA and CDR2 as YSLEER. This CDR3 is built from 14 residues. V gave up 5 bases and J gave up 2 bases, with 12 bases separating them. CDR3 coding DNA: TGCGCCAGCAGCAGGACGGGCCTAAACTATGGCTACACCTTC. Translating it yields CASSRTGLNYGYTF.

This clonotype was counted a few times. The chain links TRBV7-9 to TRBJ1-1; D gene unclear. Germline V gene data show CDR1 as SEHNR and CDR2 as FQNEAQ (reference sequence). This CDR3 has 14 amino acids. The V gene lost 4 bases and the J gene lost 1 base, with 10 bases spanning the gap. The CDR3 nucleotides read TGTGCCAGCAGCTCACGACCGGCGAACACTGAAGCTTTCTTT. Translating gives CASSSRPANTEAFF.

This clonotype was detected only a few times. V usage is TRBV2 and J usage is TRBJ2-1, with D hard to call. Trimming removed 3 bases at V and 4 bases at J, with 7 bases between. CDR1 SNHLY and CDR2 FYNNEI come from the germline V gene. This CDR3 is 13 amino acids long. Here the CDR3 DNA reads TGTGCCAGCAGTGATGACGGTTACAATGAGCAGTTCTTC. Translation gives CASSDDGYNEQFF.

This clonotype has more than one count but fewer than ten. The rearrangement links TRBV4-1 to TRBJ2-1, with TRBD2 as a possible D gene (5 bases). The CDR3 covers 13 residues. Germline V gene sequence: CDR1 MGHRA, CDR2 YSYEKL. V lost 8 bases to trimming and J lost 7 bases, with 15 bases between them. The CDR3 here is CASSYILDNEQFF. The CDR3 DNA follows: TGCGCCAGCTCCTATATACTAGATAATGAGCAGTTCTTC.

This clonotype was counted ten times or more. The rearrangement joins TRBV5-1 to TRBJ2-5, with D uncertain. The CDR3 extends over 13 amino acids. Germline CDR1 and CDR2: SGHRS and YFSETQ. Trimming stripped 1 base from V and 5 bases from J, with 9 bases between. The CDR3 loop is CASSLNIPETQYF. CDR3 nucleotides: TGCGCCAGCAGCTTGAATATACCGGAGACCCAGTACTTC.

The chain uses TRBV20-1 and TRBJ2-2, with D perhaps matching TRBD1 (5 bases). Germline V CDR1 and CDR2: DFQATT, SNEGSKA (reference sequence). This CDR3 contains 17 residues. Trimming took off 1 base at V and 0 bases at J, with 15 bases between the two ends. The CDR3 coding sequence is TGCAGTGCTAGAGGCGGACAAGGCAGGTCGAACACCGGGGAGCTGTTTTTT. Protein product: CSARGGQGRSNTGELFF.

This clonotype has at least ten counts. This sequence joins TRBV12-3 or TRBV12-4 and TRBJ1-4, with 7 bases lining up with TRBD1. The CDR3 is 16 amino acids. The junction had 12 bases not matched to a gene; V was cut back by 4 bases and J by 7 bases. CDR3 amino acids: CASSSDRVGAGEKLFF. Here the CDR3 DNA reads TGTGCCAGCAGTTCCGACAGGGTTGGAGCGGGTGAAAAACTGTTTTTT.

The chain has TRBV27 and TRBJ2-7, with TRBD1 identical over 8 bases. Germline values: CDR1 MNHEY, CDR2 SMNVEV (reference sequence). This CDR3 contains 16 residues. J gave up 3 bases and V 5 bases, and 12 bases lay outside the gene matches. CDR3: CASSLAYQGAFYEQYF. CDR3 bases: TGTGCCAGCAGTCTAGCTTATCAGGGGGCATTCTACGAGCAGTACTTC.

This clonotype appeared many times. V and J are TRBV28 and TRBJ1-5, with D hard to call. V was pared by 5 bases and J by 6 bases, with 14 bases between. Germline V gives CDR1 MDHEN, CDR2 SYDVKM. This CDR3 contains 14 residues. The CDR3: CASSPETWSQPQHF. DNA for the CDR3: TGTGCCAGCAGTCCTGAGACGTGGAGTCAGCCCCAGCATTTT.

This rearrangement joins TRBV7-9 to TRBJ2-3; the D gene is possibly TRBD2 (6 bases). The CDR3 totals 14 residues. The V end was cut by 5 bases, the J end by 3 bases, with 12 bases between. The germline V gene encodes CDR1 SEHNR and CDR2 FQNEAQ (reference sequence). CDR3 nucleotides: TGTGCCAGCAGCCAACTTGGGGGGACAGATACGCAGTATTTT. Amino acids: CASSQLGGTDTQYF. Supplemented by reference TRBV7-9 and TRBJ2-3, the full variable domain reads DTGVSQNPRHKITKRGQNVTFRCDPISEHNRLYWYRQTLGQGPEFLTYFQNEAQLEKSRLLSDRFSAERPKGSFSTLEIQRTEQGDSAMYLCASSQLGGTDTQYFGPGTRLTVL.

This chain connects TRBV11-2 to TRBJ2-1; D is unclear. Germline V CDR1 and CDR2: SGHAT, FQNNGV. This CDR3 contains 17 residues. The V and J ends lost 3 bases and 0 bases respectively, with 15 bases between them. The CDR3 nucleotides are TGTGCCAGCAGCTTCCGATCCGGGCCGAGCTCCTACAATGAGCAGTTCTTC. This gives the protein CASSFRSGPSSYNEQFF.

Ten or more counts support this clonotype. The V and J genes are TRBV29-1 and TRBJ2-1; D perhaps matches TRBD1 (5 bases). Trimming removed 1 base at V and 6 bases at J, with 13 bases between. From germline, CDR1 is SQVTM and CDR2 ANQGSEA. CDR3 length: 14 residues. The CDR3 coding sequence is TGCAGCGTTGAAGTTGTTGACAGCAGCAATGAGCAGTTCTTC. This gives the protein CSVEVVDSSNEQFF.

J is TRBJ2-7 and V is TRBV18; 12 positions match TRBD1. The CDR3 runs 19 residues. V was clipped by 0 bases and J by 5 bases; unmatched bases: 14. CDR1 and CDR2 (germline): KGHSH, LQKENI. DNA of the CDR3: TGTGCCAGCTCACCACCACGCTTCGGTACGGGACAGGGGGCAAACGAGCAGTACTTC. Its translation: CASSPPRFGTGQGANEQYF.

The genes are TRBV4-2 and TRBJ2-5; 13 nucleotides match TRBD2. There are 16 residues in the CDR3. Germline CDR1 and CDR2: LGHNA and YNFKEQ. Losses at the gene ends were 2 bases for V and 5 bases for J; bases not matched to a gene: 5. DNA for the CDR3: TGTGCCAGCAGCCAAACCGGGACTAGCGGGGAGGAGACCCAGTACTTC. The encoded protein is CASSQTGTSGEETQYF.

Only a few counts were recorded for this clonotype. This chain uses TRBV7-9 with TRBJ2-1, with a weak D call TRBD1 (7 bases). The length of the CDR3 is 13 residues. Trimming shortened V by 1 base and J by 9 bases, and 10 bases separated the two germline ends. Looked up from germline, CDR1 is SEHNR and CDR2 is FQNEAQ (reference sequence). CDR3: CASSLGRGVEQFF. The CDR3 coding sequence is TGTGCCAGCAGCTTAGGCAGGGGGGTTGAGCAGTTCTTC.

The chain employs TRBV20-1 and TRBJ1-2, with D possibly matching TRBD1 (5 bases). The CDR3 consists of 13 residues. The germline V gene encodes CDR1 DFQATT and CDR2 SNEGSKA (reference sequence). The V gene lost 5 bases and the J gene lost 5 bases, with 15 bases spanning the gap. CDR3 loop: CSAPREGGYGYTF. The CDR3 coding sequence is TGCAGTGCTCCCAGGGAGGGAGGGTATGGCTACACCTTC.

Many counts were recorded for this clonotype. CDR3 nucleotide sequence: TGCGCCAGCAGGGACGGGGCGAACACTGAAGCTTTCTTT. This codes for CASRDGANTEAFF. This chain uses TRBV5-1 with TRBJ1-1; D is perhaps TRBD1 (5 bases). The germline CDR1 and CDR2 sequences are SGHRS and YFSETQ. V lost 5 bases and J 1 base, leaving 9 bases between the germline ends. The CDR3 contains 13 residues.

This clonotype was observed many times. The chain is built from TRBV12-3 or TRBV12-4 and TRBJ2-7; the match to TRBD1 covers 9 bases. The CDR3 is 13 residues long. V lost 10 bases to trimming and J lost 3 bases; unmatched junction nucleotides: 7. The CDR3 sequence: CATSTGGYYEQYF. CDR3 sequence (DNA): TGTGCCACCTCGACAGGGGGGTACTACGAGCAGTACTTC.

This sequence joins TRBV29-1 and TRBJ2-7, with TRBD2 matching over 10 bases. Looked up from germline, CDR1 is SQVTM and CDR2 is ANQGSEA. The V gene end was trimmed by 4 bases and the J gene end by 4 bases; junction bases not matched to a gene: 4. The CDR3 is 13 residues long. The CDR3: CSVVLAGTYEQYF. CDR3 nucleotides: TGCAGCGTTGTACTAGCGGGGACTTACGAGCAGTACTTC.

The chain joins TRBV2 to TRBJ2-4, with TRBD1 identical over 7 bases. CDR1 and CDR2 (germline): SNHLY, FYNNEI. The CDR3 contains 16 residues. The V segment lost 7 bases and the J segment 0 bases; nucleotides outside the gene matches: 9. The CDR3 coding sequence is TGTGCCAGCATTAGACAGGGAGATTTAGCCAAAAACATTCAGTACTTC. The encoded protein is CASIRQGDLAKNIQYF.

The V gene is TRBV6-5, the J gene TRBJ2-1; 7 positions agree with TRBD1. The CDR3 contains 15 residues. Germline V gene sequence: CDR1 MNHEY, CDR2 SVGAGI. V shed 4 bases and J 4 bases; nucleotides not matched to a gene: 7. CDR3: CASSFTGTAYNEQFF. CDR3 sequence (DNA): TGTGCCAGCAGTTTTACCGGGACAGCATACAATGAGCAGTTCTTC.

This clonotype was recorded a few times. The genes are TRBV20-1 and TRBJ1-5; the match to TRBD1 covers 7 bases. J lost 1 base, V lost 6 bases, and 6 bases had no gene match. Germline V CDR1 and CDR2: DFQATT, SNEGSKA (reference sequence). The length of the CDR3 is 14 residues. Here the CDR3 DNA reads TGCAGTGCGCGCACAGGGGTCAGCAATCAGCCCCAGCATTTT. Protein sequence: CSARTGVSNQPQHF.

This clonotype has only a few counts. CDR3 sequence: CSARDLFGGGGDNEQFF. Here the CDR3 DNA reads TGCAGTGCTAGAGATCTATTCGGCGGGGGGGGCGACAATGAGCAGTTCTTC. The chain carries TRBV20-1 and TRBJ2-1; TRBD2 matches at 9 bases. J was trimmed by 5 bases and V by 0 bases; bases with no gene match: 11. CDR1 is DFQATT and CDR2 is SNEGSKA in the germline V gene (reference sequence). This CDR3 contains 17 residues.

The chain couples TRBV12-3 or TRBV12-4 to TRBJ1-5; D might be TRBD1 (5 bases). This CDR3 is built from 12 residues. Trimming cost V 3 bases and J 8 bases, with 8 bases left between them. Here the CDR3 reads CASSLGGEPQHF. The CDR3 nucleotides read TGTGCCAGCAGTTTGGGGGGTGAGCCCCAGCATTTT.

In this sample, this clonotype turned up a few times. V is TRBV2 and J is TRBJ2-4, with D perhaps assigned TRBD1 or TRBD2 (5 bases each). The CDR3 covers 15 residues. Germline lookup yields CDR1 SNHLY and CDR2 FYNNEI. Trimming cost V 4 bases and J 7 bases, with 17 bases left between them. The CDR3 DNA sequence: TGTGCCAGCAGTGTTCAGGGTTCGGGAACCAACATTCAGTACTTC. Its protein is CASSVQGSGTNIQYF.

This clonotype was seen a few times. This chain uses TRBV30 with TRBJ1-4, with D hard to call. Germline V CDR1 and CDR2: GTSNPN, SVGIG (reference sequence). The CDR3 loop spans 12 amino acids. V was shortened by 3 bases and J by 8 bases, with 10 bases between the two germline ends. CDR3 loop: CAWSPLSEKLFF. The CDR3 coding sequence is TGTGCCTGGAGCCCCTTGAGCGAAAAACTGTTTTTT. The whole variable domain, remainder taken from reference TRBV30 and TRBJ1-4, is SQTIHQWPATLVQPVGSPLSLECTVEGTSNPNLYWYRQAAGRGLQLLFYSVGIGQISSEVPQNLSASRPQDRQFILSSKKLLLSDSGFYLCAWSPLSEKLFFGSGTQLSVL.

The rearrangement links TRBV28 to TRBJ2-2; a weak D match, TRBD1 (6 bases). Germline assignment: CDR1 MDHEN and CDR2 SYDVKM. The V gene lost 2 bases and the J gene lost 0 bases, with 10 bases spanning the gap. The CDR3 is 16 amino acids. CDR3 loop: CASSLRRQANTGELFF. The CDR3 DNA reads as TGTGCCAGCAGTTTAAGGAGACAGGCGAACACCGGGGAGCTGTTTTTT.

In its sample, this clonotype was seen a few times. The CDR3 loop reads CASSLDSNNEQFF. The CDR3 DNA follows: TGTGCCAGCAGTCTAGACAGCAACAATGAGCAGTTCTTC. The V call is TRBV27, the J call TRBJ2-1, with a tentative D call TRBD1 (5 bases). The CDR3 has 13 amino acids. The germline V and J ends were trimmed by 5 bases and 5 bases, with 10 bases remaining between them. The germline V gene encodes CDR1 MNHEY and CDR2 SMNVEV (reference sequence).

There are a few counts of this clonotype. The chain recombines TRBV9 with TRBJ2-1, with unresolved D. The CDR3 loop spans 13 amino acids. Germline lookup yields CDR1 SGDLS and CDR2 YYNGEE. V was pared by 0 bases and J by 10 bases, with 11 bases between. The CDR3 reads CASSVEGRREQFF. CDR3 coding DNA: TGTGCCAGCAGCGTAGAAGGCCGCCGGGAGCAGTTCTTC. Variable domain in full (rest from reference TRBV9 and TRBJ2-1): DSGVTQTPKHLITATGQRVTLRCSPRSGDLSVYWYQQSLDQGLQFLIQYYNGEERAKGNILERFSAQQFPDLHSELNLSSLELGDSALYFCASSVEGRREQFFGPGTRLTVL.

This clonotype was seen many times. The chain joins TRBV10-3 to TRBJ2-7, with 7 bases identical to TRBD1. CDR3 length: 15 residues. Germline V CDR1 and CDR2: ENHRY, SYGVKD. Trimming cost V 6 bases and J 2 bases; bases outside gene matches: 10. The DNA of the CDR3 is TGTGCCATCAGGCCTTCAGACAGGGCGCCCTACGAGCAGTACTTC. It translates to CAIRPSDRAPYEQYF.

The rearrangement uses TRBV28 and TRBJ2-3; the D gene is possibly TRBD1 (6 bases). The CDR3 runs 13 residues. Germline V gene data show CDR1 as MDHEN and CDR2 as SYDVKM. V was trimmed by 6 bases and J by 5 bases, leaving 12 bases between them. The CDR3 sequence is CASRLRGGDTQYF. As DNA, the CDR3 is TGTGCCAGCAGGCTTAGAGGGGGAGATACGCAGTATTTT.